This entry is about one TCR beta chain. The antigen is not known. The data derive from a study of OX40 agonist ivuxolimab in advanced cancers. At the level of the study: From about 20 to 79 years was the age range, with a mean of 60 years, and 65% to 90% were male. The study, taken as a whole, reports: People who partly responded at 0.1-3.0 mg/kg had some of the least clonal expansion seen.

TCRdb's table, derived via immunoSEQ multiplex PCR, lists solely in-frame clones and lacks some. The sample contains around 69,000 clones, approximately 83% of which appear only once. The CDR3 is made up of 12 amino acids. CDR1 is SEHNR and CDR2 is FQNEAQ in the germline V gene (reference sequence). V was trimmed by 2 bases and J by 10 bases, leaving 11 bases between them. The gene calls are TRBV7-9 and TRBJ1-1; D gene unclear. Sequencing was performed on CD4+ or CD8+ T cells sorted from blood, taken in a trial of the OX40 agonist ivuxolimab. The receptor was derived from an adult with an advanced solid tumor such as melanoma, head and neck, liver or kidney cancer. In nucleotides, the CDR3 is TGTGCCAGCAGCTTAAAGAAGAACCGAGCTTTCTTT. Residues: CASSLKKNRAFF.